This entry lists 21 T cell receptor beta chains sequenced from one sample in a study of blood T cell repertoires in COVID-19. Data came from immunoSEQ multiplex PCR; TCRdb stores just in-frame clones and leaves some out. This sample has approximately 290,000 clones, with roughly 85% found just once. Sequencing was performed on PBMCs or T cells enriched from blood (not recorded which). The receptors here all came from a young woman who had recovered from COVID-19.

V is TRBV7-9 and J is TRBJ1-2; D is undetermined. The CDR3 is 15 residues long. V lost 1 base and J lost 2, with 11 bases in between. Germline V gives CDR1 SEHNR, CDR2 FQNEAQ (reference sequence). The CDR3 spells CASSLVVGGNYGYTF. CDR3 coding DNA: TGTGCCAGCAGCTTAGTAGTCGGAGGGAACTATGGCTACACCTTC.

The chain uses TRBV18 and TRBJ1-1; 11 bases match TRBD1. This CDR3 is built from 14 residues. The junction had 2 bases not matched to a gene; V was cut back by 3 bases and J by 5 bases. Per germline, CDR1 KGHSH and CDR2 LQKENI. Here the CDR3 reads CASSPGQGGTEAFF. CDR3 nucleotide sequence: TGTGCCAGCTCACCGGGACAGGGGGGGACTGAAGCTTTCTTT.

The chain links TRBV19 to TRBJ1-1; 7 nucleotides match TRBD1. Trimming removed 5 bases from V and 1 base from J; junction bases left unmatched: 7. CDR3 size: 15 residues. Looked up from germline, CDR1 is LNHDA and CDR2 is SQIVND (reference sequence). The CDR3 protein is CASSLWDSGNTEAFF. In nucleotides, the CDR3 is TGTGCCAGTAGTCTATGGGACAGCGGGAACACTGAAGCTTTCTTT.

The gene calls are TRBV30 and TRBJ1-1; tentative D call: TRBD1 (6 bases). CDR3 length equals 13 residues. CDR1 and CDR2 (germline): GTSNPN, SVGIG (reference sequence). Trimming stripped 0 bases from V and 8 bases from J, with 13 bases between. CDR3 coding DNA: TGTGCCTGGAGTGTCTGGGGGACACGGGAAGCTTTCTTT. Residues: CAWSVWGTREAFF. Supplemented by reference TRBV30 and TRBJ1-1, the full variable domain reads SQTIHQWPATLVQPVGSPLSLECTVEGTSNPNLYWYRQAAGRGLQLLFYSVGIGQISSEVPQNLSASRPQDRQFILSSKKLLLSDSGFYLCAWSVWGTREAFFGQGTRLTVV.

The V and J genes are TRBV7-9 and TRBJ2-1; 8 bases are a match to TRBD1. This CDR3 region has 15 residues. Per germline, CDR1 SEHNR and CDR2 FQNEAQ (reference sequence). The J segment lost 5 bases and the V segment lost 5 bases, leaving 8 bases of the junction unmatched. The CDR3 DNA reads TGTGCCAGCAGCCAGGACAGGGTAACGGACAATGAGCAGTTCTTC. The encoded protein is CASSQDRVTDNEQFF.

The rearrangement uses TRBV28 and TRBJ1-2, with a possible D match to TRBD1 (5 bases). V was pared by 2 bases and J by 2 bases, with 15 bases between. The CDR3 covers 16 residues. CDR1 is MDHEN, CDR2 SYDVKM, per germline. The CDR3 coding sequence is TGTGCCAGCAGTTTACCCCGGTGGACACACAACTATGGCTACACCTTC. Protein product: CASSLPRWTHNYGYTF.

V usage is TRBV9 and J usage is TRBJ2-3; 9 bases match TRBD2. Germline CDR1 reads SGDLS; CDR2 reads YYNGEE. With V trimmed by 4 bases and J by 3 bases, 9 bases remained unmatched. The CDR3 totals 16 residues. The DNA of the CDR3 is TGTGCCAGCAGCCTATCGTTAGCGGGAGATACAGATACGCAGTATTTT. Translating it yields CASSLSLAGDTDTQYF.

By frequency in the sample, this clone is large. The rearrangement uses TRBV9 and TRBJ1-3; 9 bases map to TRBD1. This CDR3 spans 16 amino acids. J gave up 3 bases and V 3 bases, and 7 bases lay outside the gene matches. The V gene's germline CDR1 is SGDLS and CDR2 YYNGEE. The CDR3: CASSEQGASFGNTIYF. The CDR3 DNA sequence: TGTGCCAGCAGCGAACAGGGGGCTAGCTTTGGAAACACCATATATTTT. Using reference TRBV9 and TRBJ1-3 for the parts outside the CDR3, the full variable domain is DSGVTQTPKHLITATGQRVTLRCSPRSGDLSVYWYQQSLDQGLQFLIQYYNGEERAKGNILERFSAQQFPDLHSELNLSSLELGDSALYFCASSEQGASFGNTIYFGEGSWLTVV.

V and J are TRBV6-1 and TRBJ2-3; 10 nucleotides align to TRBD2. V gave up 4 bases and J gave up 0 bases; unmatched junction bases: 7. CDR1 MNHNS and CDR2 SASEGT come from the germline V gene. The CDR3 loop spans 17 amino acids. CDR3 sequence: CASSGASGRPSTDTQYF. CDR3 bases: TGTGCCAGCAGTGGGGCTAGCGGGAGACCTAGCACAGATACGCAGTATTTT.

The V and J genes are TRBV6-5 and TRBJ1-3, with D possibly TRBD1 on 5 matching bases. V was pared by 2 bases and J by 2 bases, with 10 bases between. This CDR3 contains 15 residues. Germline V gives CDR1 MNHEY, CDR2 SVGAGI. Here the CDR3 DNA reads TGTGCCAGCAGTTACGGGGGGGACGCTGGAAACACCATATATTTT. It specifies CASSYGGDAGNTIYF.

The genes are TRBV11-2 and TRBJ1-6, with 9 bases aligning to TRBD1. After removal of 0 bases from V and 5 bases from J, the junction contained 11 bases not matched to a gene. CDR1 is SGHAT, CDR2 FQNNGV, per germline. This CDR3 is built from 19 residues. The CDR3 nucleotides are TGTGCCAGCAGCTTAGAGGCTAGGGACAGGGTATTCGATAATTCACCCCTCCACTTT. This sequence encodes CASSLEARDRVFDNSPLHF.

The chain uses TRBV3-1 (or the pseudogene TRBV3-2) and TRBJ2-7; TRBD2 agrees at 7 bases. This CDR3 region has 11 residues. Germline trimming cut 8 bases from V and 4 bases from J; bases unmatched to any gene: 2. Germline V lookup: CDR1 LGHDT, CDR2 YNNKEL (reference sequence). The CDR3: CASGGGYEQYF. CDR3 coding DNA: TGTGCCAGCGGGGGGGGGTACGAGCAGTACTTC.

This clone occurred once. V gene TRBV28 combines with J gene TRBJ2-5; no clear D gene. The ends were cut back, 4 bases at V and 0 bases at J, with 9 bases in the middle. The germline CDR1 and CDR2 sequences are MDHEN and SYDVKM. CDR3 length: 14 amino acids. The CDR3 sequence: CASSSQVYQETQYF. CDR3 DNA sequence: TGTGCCAGCAGTTCCCAGGTCTACCAAGAGACCCAGTACTTC.

The gene calls are TRBV7-8 and TRBJ1-5; D gene unclear. This CDR3 is built from 17 residues. With 1 base removed from V and 3 bases from J, the gap between germline ends came to 16 bases. Germline loops: CDR1 SGHVS, CDR2 FQNEAQ. CDR3 coding DNA: TGTGCCAGCAGCTTAGGGTGGGCCCTTAGTCTCAATCAGCCCCAGCATTTT. Its translation: CASSLGWALSLNQPQHF. Combining the CDR3 with reference TRBV7-8 and TRBJ1-5 gives the whole variable domain GAGVSQSPRYKVAKRGQDVALRCDPISGHVSLFWYQQALGQGPEFLTYFQNEAQLDKSGLPSDRFFAERPEGSVSTLKIQRTQQEDSAVYLCASSLGWALSLNQPQHFGDGTRLSIL.

The chain has TRBV28 and TRBJ2-7; possibly TRBD1 for D (5 bases). The length of the CDR3 is 14 residues. Deletions cut 8 bases from V and 6 bases from J, with 20 bases between. Per germline, CDR1 MDHEN and CDR2 SYDVKM. CDR3 nucleotides: TGTGCCAGCCTCGGTAGGCTCAAGGGGCGCGAGCAGTACTTC. The encoded protein is CASLGRLKGREQYF.

The chain employs TRBV5-4 and TRBJ2-3; maybe TRBD1 (6 bases). CDR3 size: 17 residues. Per the germline V gene, CDR1 is SGHNT and CDR2 is YYREEE (reference sequence). V was trimmed by 4 bases and J by 3 bases, leaving 21 bases between them. The CDR3, as DNA: TGTGCCAGCAGCCCCCGAACAGGGTTGCCCACGACAGATACGCAGTATTTT. This sequence encodes CASSPRTGLPTTDTQYF.

This clone was seen just once. This sequence joins TRBV24-1 and TRBJ2-7, with 7 positions matching TRBD2. Germline V gene sequence: CDR1 KGHDR, CDR2 SFDVKD. The CDR3 is 12 residues long. J lost 6 bases, V lost 5 bases, and 3 bases had no gene match. DNA for the CDR3: TGTGCCACCAGTGGAAGCGGGGTCGAGCAGTACTTC. This codes for CATSGSGVEQYF.

V usage is TRBV6-4 and J usage is TRBJ2-1, with 8 bases lining up with TRBD1. The length of the CDR3 is 15 residues. Germline lookup yields CDR1 MRHNA and CDR2 SNTAGT. V shed 3 bases, J shed 2 bases, and the junction held 3 bases outside the gene matches. The CDR3 DNA reads TGTGCCAGCAGTGAAGGGACAGGTCCCTACAATGAGCAGTTCTTC. Protein product: CASSEGTGPYNEQFF.

This chain links TRBV30 with TRBJ1-5; 9 bases align to TRBD1. The trim removed 2 bases at V and 7 bases at J, leaving 6 bases unmatched. The germline V gene encodes CDR1 GTSNPN and CDR2 SVGIG (reference sequence). There are 14 residues in the CDR3. CDR3 bases: TGTGCCTGGAGTCCCCGACAGGGGGAACAGCCCCAGCATTTT. Amino acids: CAWSPRQGEQPQHF.

CDR3 coding DNA: TGCGCCAGCAGCCTCTGGGGCAGGAGCAATGAGCAGTTCTTC. This sequence encodes CASSLWGRSNEQFF. This rearrangement joins TRBV4-1 to TRBJ2-1; perhaps TRBD1 as D (5 bases). Germline assignment: CDR1 MGHRA and CDR2 YSYEKL. The length of the CDR3 is 14 residues. Deletions cut 4 bases from V and 6 bases from J, with 13 bases between.

The chain uses TRBV14 and TRBJ1-1; 8 bases match TRBD1. V lost 6 bases and J lost 4; bases outside the gene matches: 10. CDR1 is SGHDN, CDR2 FVKESK, per germline. This CDR3 is built from 15 residues. For the CDR3, the DNA is TGTGCCAGCAGTCTTAGAACTACAGGGGGCACTGAAGCTTTCTTT. Its translation: CASSLRTTGGTEAFF.